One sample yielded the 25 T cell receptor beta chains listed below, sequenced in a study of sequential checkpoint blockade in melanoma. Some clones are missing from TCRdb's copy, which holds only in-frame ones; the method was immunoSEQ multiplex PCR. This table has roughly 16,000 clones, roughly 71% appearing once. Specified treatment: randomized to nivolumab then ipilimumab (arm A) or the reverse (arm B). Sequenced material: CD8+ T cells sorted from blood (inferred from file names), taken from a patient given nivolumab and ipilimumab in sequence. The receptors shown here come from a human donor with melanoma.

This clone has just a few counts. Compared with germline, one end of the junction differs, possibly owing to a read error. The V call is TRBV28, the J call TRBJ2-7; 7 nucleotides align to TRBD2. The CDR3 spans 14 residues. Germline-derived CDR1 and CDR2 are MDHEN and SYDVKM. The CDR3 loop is CASSFLTSSHEQYF. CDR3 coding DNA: TGTGCCAGCAGTTTTTTGACTAGCTCCCACGAGCAGTACTTC.

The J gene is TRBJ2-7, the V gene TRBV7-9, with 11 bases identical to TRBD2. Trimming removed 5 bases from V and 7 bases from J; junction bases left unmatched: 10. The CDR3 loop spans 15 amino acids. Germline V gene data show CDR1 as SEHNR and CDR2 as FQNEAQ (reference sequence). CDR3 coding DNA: TGTGCCAGCAGCCTGGGACTAGCGGCCTATTGGGAGCAGTACTTC. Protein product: CASSLGLAAYWEQYF.

This CDR3 reads CASSPRGGNTEAFF. The CDR3 DNA reads TGTGCCAGCAGCCCCCGAGGAGGCAACACTGAAGCTTTCTTT. The J gene is TRBJ1-1, the V gene TRBV9; D is undetermined. Germline values: CDR1 SGDLS, CDR2 YYNGEE. This CDR3 has 14 amino acids. With 4 bases removed from V and 2 bases from J, the gap between germline ends came to 12 bases.

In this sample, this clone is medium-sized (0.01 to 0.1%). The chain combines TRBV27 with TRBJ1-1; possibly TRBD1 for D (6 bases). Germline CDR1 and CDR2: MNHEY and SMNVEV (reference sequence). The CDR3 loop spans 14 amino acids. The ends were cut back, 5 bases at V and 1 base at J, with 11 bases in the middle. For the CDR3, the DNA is TGTGCCAGCAGTACAGGGCTGGGGAACACTGAAGCTTTCTTT. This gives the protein CASSTGLGNTEAFF.

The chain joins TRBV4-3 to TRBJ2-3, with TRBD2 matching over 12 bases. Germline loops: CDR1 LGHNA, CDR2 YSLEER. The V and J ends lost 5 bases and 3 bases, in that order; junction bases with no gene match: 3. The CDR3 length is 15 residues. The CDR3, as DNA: TGCGCCAGCAGCGGAGGACTAGCGGGAACAGATACGCAGTATTTT. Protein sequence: CASSGGLAGTDTQYF.

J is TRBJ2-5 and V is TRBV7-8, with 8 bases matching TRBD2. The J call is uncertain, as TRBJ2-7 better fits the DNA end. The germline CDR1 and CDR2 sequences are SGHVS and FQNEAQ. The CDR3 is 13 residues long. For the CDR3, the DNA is TGTGCCAGCGGAGCCGGGGGGGCCTACGAGCAGTACTTC. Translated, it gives CASGAGGAYEQYF.

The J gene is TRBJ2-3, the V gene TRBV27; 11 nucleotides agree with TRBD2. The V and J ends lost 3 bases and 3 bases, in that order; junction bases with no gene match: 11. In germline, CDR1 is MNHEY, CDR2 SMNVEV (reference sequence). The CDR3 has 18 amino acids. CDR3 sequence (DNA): TGTGCCAGCAGTTTGGTCCTCCCTAGCGGGGGGCGAACAGATACGCAGTATTTT. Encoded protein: CASSLVLPSGGRTDTQYF.

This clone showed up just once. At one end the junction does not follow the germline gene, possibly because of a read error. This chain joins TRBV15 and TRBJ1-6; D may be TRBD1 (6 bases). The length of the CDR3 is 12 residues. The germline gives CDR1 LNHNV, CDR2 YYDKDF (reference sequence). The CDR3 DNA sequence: TGTGCCACCAGCAGAGGGTCTTCGGACAGTCTGTGG. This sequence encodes CATSRGSSDSLW.

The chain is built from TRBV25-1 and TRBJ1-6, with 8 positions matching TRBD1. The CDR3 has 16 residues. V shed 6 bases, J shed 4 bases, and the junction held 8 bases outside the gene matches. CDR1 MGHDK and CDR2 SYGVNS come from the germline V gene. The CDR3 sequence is CASSDGQGRYNSPLHF. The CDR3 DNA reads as TGTGCCAGCAGCGATGGACAGGGTAGATATAATTCACCCCTCCACTTT.

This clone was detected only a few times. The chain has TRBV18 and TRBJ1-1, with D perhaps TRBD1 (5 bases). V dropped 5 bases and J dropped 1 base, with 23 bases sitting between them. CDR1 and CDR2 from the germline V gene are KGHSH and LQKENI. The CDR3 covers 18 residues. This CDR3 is CASSIEGVGPAQNTEAFF. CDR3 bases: TGTGCCAGCTCAATCGAAGGGGTCGGGCCAGCACAGAACACTGAAGCTTTCTTT.

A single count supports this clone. This CDR3 reads CASSLAGDLNTEAFF. As DNA, the CDR3 is TGTGCCAGCAGCTTAGCGGGGGACTTGAACACTGAAGCTTTCTTT. The rearrangement links TRBV11-3 to TRBJ1-1; D is possibly TRBD1 (5 bases). The germline CDR1 and CDR2 sequences are SGHNT and YENEEA. The V and J ends lost 1 base and 0 bases respectively, with 9 bases between them. This CDR3 region has 15 residues.

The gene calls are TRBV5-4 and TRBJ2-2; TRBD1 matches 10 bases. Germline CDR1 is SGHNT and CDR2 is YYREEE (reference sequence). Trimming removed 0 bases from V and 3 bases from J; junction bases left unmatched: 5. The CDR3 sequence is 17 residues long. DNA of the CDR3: TGTGCCAGCAGCTTGGGCCCCGGGACAGGGGACACCGGGGAGCTGTTTTTT. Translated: CASSLGPGTGDTGELFF. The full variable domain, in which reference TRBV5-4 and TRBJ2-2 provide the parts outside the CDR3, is ETGVTQSPTHLIKTRGQQVTLRCSSQSGHNTVSWYQQALGQGPQFIFQYYREEENGRGNFPPRFSGLQFPNYSSELNVNALELDDSALYLCASSLGPGTGDTGELFFGEGSRLTVL.

The CDR3 DNA reads TGTGCCAGCAGCCAAAGCGCGGGAGGGGGCAATGAGCAGTTCTTC. Translation: CASSQSAGGGNEQFF. The chain carries TRBV5-5 and TRBJ2-1; 9 bases map to TRBD2. The CDR3 runs 15 residues. Trimming took 4 bases from V and 6 from J; bases not matched to a gene: 8. Germline CDR1 is SGHKS and CDR2 is YYEKEE (reference sequence). The whole variable domain, filled in from reference TRBV5-5 and TRBJ2-1, reads DAGVTQSPTHLIKTRGQQVTLRCSPISGHKSVSWYQQVLGQGPQFIFQYYEKEERGRGNFPDRFSARQFPNYSSELNVNALLLGDSALYLCASSQSAGGGNEQFFGPGTRLTVL.

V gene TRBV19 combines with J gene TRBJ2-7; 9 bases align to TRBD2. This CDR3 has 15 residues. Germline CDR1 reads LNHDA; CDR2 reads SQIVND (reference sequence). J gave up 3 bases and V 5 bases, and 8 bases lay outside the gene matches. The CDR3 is CASSLAGGPGYEQYF. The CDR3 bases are TGTGCCAGTAGTCTGGCGGGAGGGCCAGGCTACGAGCAGTACTTC.

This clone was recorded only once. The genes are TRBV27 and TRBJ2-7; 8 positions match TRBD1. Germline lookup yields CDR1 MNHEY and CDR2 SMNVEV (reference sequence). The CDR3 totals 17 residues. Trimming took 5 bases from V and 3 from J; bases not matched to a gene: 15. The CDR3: CASSPALGSGGLYEQYF. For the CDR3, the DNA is TGTGCCAGCAGTCCGGCTTTAGGGTCAGGGGGCCTCTACGAGCAGTACTTC.

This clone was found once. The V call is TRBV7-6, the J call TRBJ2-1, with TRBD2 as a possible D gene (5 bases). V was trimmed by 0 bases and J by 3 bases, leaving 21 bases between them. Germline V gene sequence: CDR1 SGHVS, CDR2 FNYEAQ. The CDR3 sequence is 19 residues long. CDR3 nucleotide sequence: TGTGCCAGCAGCTTAGCTGGGGTTGGCGTTGTAGGAGGCTACAATGAGCAGTTCTTC. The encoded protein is CASSLAGVGVVGGYNEQFF.

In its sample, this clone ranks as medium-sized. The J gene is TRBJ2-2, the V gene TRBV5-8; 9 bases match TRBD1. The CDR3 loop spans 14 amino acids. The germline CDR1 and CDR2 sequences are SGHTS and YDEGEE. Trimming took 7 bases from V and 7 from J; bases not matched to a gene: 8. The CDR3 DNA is TGTGCCAGCGGCCGGGACAGGGCGAGCGGGGAGCTGTTTTTT. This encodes CASGRDRASGELFF.

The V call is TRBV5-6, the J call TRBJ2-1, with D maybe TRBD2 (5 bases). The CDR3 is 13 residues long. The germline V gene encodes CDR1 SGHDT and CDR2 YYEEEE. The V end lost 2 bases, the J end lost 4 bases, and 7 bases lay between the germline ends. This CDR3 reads CASSLGLYNEQFF. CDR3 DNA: TGTGCCAGCAGCTTAGGACTGTACAATGAGCAGTTCTTC.

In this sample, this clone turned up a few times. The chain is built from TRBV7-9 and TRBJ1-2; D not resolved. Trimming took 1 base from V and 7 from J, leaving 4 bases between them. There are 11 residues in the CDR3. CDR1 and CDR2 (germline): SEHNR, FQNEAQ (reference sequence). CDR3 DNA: TGTGCCAGCAGCTTAGAAGCTGGCTACACCTTC. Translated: CASSLEAGYTF.

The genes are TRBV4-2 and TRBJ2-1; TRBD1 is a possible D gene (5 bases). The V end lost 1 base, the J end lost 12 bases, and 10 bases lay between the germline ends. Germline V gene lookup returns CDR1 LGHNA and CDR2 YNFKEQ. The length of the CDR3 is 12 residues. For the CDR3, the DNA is TGTGCCAGCAGCCAAGCAGGGCTGTCGCAGTTCTTC. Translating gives CASSQAGLSQFF.

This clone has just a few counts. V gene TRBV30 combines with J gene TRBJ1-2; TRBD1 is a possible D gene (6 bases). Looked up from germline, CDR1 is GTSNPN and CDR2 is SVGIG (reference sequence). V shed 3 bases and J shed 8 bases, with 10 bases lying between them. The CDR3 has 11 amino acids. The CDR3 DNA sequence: TGTGCCTGGAGGGACAGAGGCGGCTACACCTTC. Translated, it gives CAWRDRGGYTF.

The CDR3 here is CAWRLGTGSRDTQYF. The CDR3 coding sequence is TGTGCCTGGAGGCTCGGGACAGGCTCCAGGGATACGCAGTATTTT. The chain uses TRBV30 and TRBJ2-3; 8 bases map to TRBD1. The V and J ends lost 3 bases and 6 bases, in that order; junction bases with no gene match: 11. CDR1 is GTSNPN and CDR2 is SVGIG in the germline V gene (reference sequence). The CDR3 spans 15 residues.

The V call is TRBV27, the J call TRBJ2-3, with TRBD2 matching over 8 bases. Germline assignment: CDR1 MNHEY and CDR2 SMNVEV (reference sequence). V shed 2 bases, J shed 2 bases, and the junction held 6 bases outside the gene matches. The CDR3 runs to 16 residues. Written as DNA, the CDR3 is TGTGCCAGCAGTTTAGGTCTAGCGGGCCTCACAGATACGCAGTATTTT. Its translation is CASSLGLAGLTDTQYF.

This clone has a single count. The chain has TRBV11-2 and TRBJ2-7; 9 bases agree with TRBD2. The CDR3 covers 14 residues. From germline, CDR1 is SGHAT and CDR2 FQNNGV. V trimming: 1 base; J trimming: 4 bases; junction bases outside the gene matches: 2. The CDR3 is CASSLGAGGYEQYF. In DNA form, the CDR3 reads TGTGCCAGCAGCTTAGGGGCGGGGGGGTACGAGCAGTACTTC.

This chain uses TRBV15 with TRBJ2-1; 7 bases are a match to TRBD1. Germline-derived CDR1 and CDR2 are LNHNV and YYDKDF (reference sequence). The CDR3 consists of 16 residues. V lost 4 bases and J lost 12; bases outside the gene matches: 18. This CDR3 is CATSKPGQRDLFGQFF. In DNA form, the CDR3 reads TGTGCCACCAGCAAACCGGGACAGAGGGATCTATTTGGGCAGTTCTTC.